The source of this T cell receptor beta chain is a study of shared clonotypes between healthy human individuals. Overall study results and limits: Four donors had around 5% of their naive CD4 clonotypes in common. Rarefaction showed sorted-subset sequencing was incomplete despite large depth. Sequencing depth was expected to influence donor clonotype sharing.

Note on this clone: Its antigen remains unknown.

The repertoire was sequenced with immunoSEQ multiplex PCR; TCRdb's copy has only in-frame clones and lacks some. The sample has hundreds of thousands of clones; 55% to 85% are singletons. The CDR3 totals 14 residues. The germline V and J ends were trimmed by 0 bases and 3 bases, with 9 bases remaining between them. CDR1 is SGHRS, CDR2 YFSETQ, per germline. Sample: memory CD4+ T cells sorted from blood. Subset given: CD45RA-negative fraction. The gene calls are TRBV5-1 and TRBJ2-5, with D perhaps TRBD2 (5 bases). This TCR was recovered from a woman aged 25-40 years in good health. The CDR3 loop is CASSLASFKETQYF. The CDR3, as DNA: TGCGCCAGCAGCTTGGCTAGCTTTAAAGAGACCCAGTACTTC.